The 26 T cell receptor beta chains below were found in one sample sequenced in a study of T cells after posttransplantation cyclophosphamide. Sequenced by immunoSEQ multiplex PCR; TCRdb stores in-frame clones only, minus some. The repertoire shows approximately 39,000 clones, none seen only once; the top ten take 2.5%. What was sequenced was PBMCs. These receptors were collected from a man between 45 and 60 years old in good health, CMV-negative, and a related stem cell transplant donor.

This clone was picked up many times. The rearrangement joins TRBV28 to TRBJ1-1; possible D gene TRBD1, 5 bases. The CDR3 is 14 residues long. Looked up from germline, CDR1 is MDHEN and CDR2 is SYDVKM. V was trimmed by 4 bases and J by 5 bases, leaving 14 bases between them. Written as DNA, the CDR3 is TGTGCCAGCAGTTCGGCAGGGAGGGAAACTGAAGCTTTCTTT. Translating it yields CASSSAGRETEAFF.

Only a few counts were recorded for this clone. This sequence joins TRBV9 and TRBJ2-2; 9 bases are a match to TRBD1. Germline-derived CDR1 and CDR2 are SGDLS and YYNGEE. CDR3 size: 15 residues. V was clipped by 0 bases and J by 6 bases; unmatched bases: 3. CDR3 coding DNA: TGTGCCAGCAGCGTAGCTACAGGGGGCGCCGGGGAGCTGTTTTTT. Amino acids: CASSVATGGAGELFF. Drawing the rest from reference TRBV9 and TRBJ2-2, the complete variable domain is DSGVTQTPKHLITATGQRVTLRCSPRSGDLSVYWYQQSLDQGLQFLIQYYNGEERAKGNILERFSAQQFPDLHSELNLSSLELGDSALYFCASSVATGGAGELFFGEGSRLTVL.

This clone was counted ten times or more. The chain carries TRBV27 and TRBJ2-7, with TRBD2 matching over 7 bases. The germline gives CDR1 MNHEY, CDR2 SMNVEV (reference sequence). The CDR3 runs to 12 residues. V gave up 4 bases and J gave up 6 bases; unmatched junction bases: 3. CDR3 in amino acids: CASSSTSAEQYF. The DNA of the CDR3 is TGTGCCAGCAGTTCCACTAGCGCCGAGCAGTACTTC.

Ten or more counts support this clone. The gene calls are TRBV5-6 and TRBJ2-1; no firm D call. CDR3 length: 15 amino acids. Trimming took off 4 bases at V and 4 bases at J, with 15 bases between the two ends. Germline lookup yields CDR1 SGHDT and CDR2 YYEEEE. The CDR3 sequence: CASSLDGVRYNEQFF. CDR3 DNA sequence: TGTGCCAGCAGCCTTGACGGAGTAAGGTACAATGAGCAGTTCTTC.

In this sample, this clone turned up many times. V and J are TRBV5-1 and TRBJ1-4; a weak D match, TRBD1 (6 bases). This CDR3 spans 14 amino acids. Looked up from germline, CDR1 is SGHRS and CDR2 is YFSETQ. V lost 3 bases and J lost 3, with 9 bases in between. The DNA for the CDR3 is TGCGCCAGCAGCTATGGGGGCCCTAATGAAAAACTGTTTTTT. This gives the protein CASSYGGPNEKLFF.

As regards this clone: Its ends do not fully match the called genes, so a read error is possible. The same CDR3 can be traced to other DNA sequences in this sample. V gene TRBV5-1 combines with J gene TRBJ2-2, with 10 nucleotides matching TRBD2. The CDR3 is made up of 17 amino acids. Germline CDR1 is SGHRS and CDR2 is YFSETQ. CDR3 sequence: CASSLAGLAGDTGELFF. In DNA form, the CDR3 reads TGCGCCAGCAGCTTGGCTGGGCTAGCGGGGGACACTGGGGAGCTGTTTTTT.

This clone was seen at least ten times. The rearrangement links TRBV27 to TRBJ2-3; tentatively, D is TRBD2 (5 bases). The CDR3 has 16 residues. Trimming stripped 2 bases from V and 0 bases from J, with 12 bases between. Germline V gene data show CDR1 as MNHEY and CDR2 as SMNVEV (reference sequence). The CDR3 protein is CASSLRGMGSTDTQYF. The CDR3 nucleotides read TGTGCCAGCAGTTTAAGAGGGATGGGTAGCACAGATACGCAGTATTTT.

The table lists this clone with many counts. The J gene is TRBJ1-1, the V gene TRBV27, with 9 bases that match TRBD1. The junction had 13 bases not matched to a gene; V was cut back by 6 bases and J by 8 bases. The CDR3 sequence is 15 residues long. Germline CDR1 reads MNHEY; CDR2 reads SMNVEV (reference sequence). The CDR3 reads CASSQQGALEREAFF. The CDR3 DNA is TGTGCCAGCAGCCAACAGGGGGCCCTGGAGAGGGAAGCTTTCTTT.

The table lists this clone with many counts. J is TRBJ1-1 and V is TRBV2, with 9 positions matching TRBD1. The CDR3 consists of 15 residues. V lost 2 bases, J lost 1 base, and 2 bases stayed unmatched. Germline V CDR1 and CDR2: SNHLY, FYNNEI. CDR3 sequence (DNA): TGTGCCAGCAGTGAACTGGGACAGGGGAACACTGAAGCTTTCTTT. Amino acids: CASSELGQGNTEAFF.

The gene calls are TRBV21-1 and TRBJ2-7; the table calls TRBD2, which could not be checked here. TRBV21-1 counts as a pseudogene. This CDR3 region has 18 residues. The CDR3 coding sequence is TGTGCCAGCAGCTCGGGACTAGCGGGAGGAATAAACTCCTACGAGCAGTACTTC. It encodes CASSSGLAGGINSYEQYF.

This clone showed up just a few times. This sequence joins TRBV18 and TRBJ2-1; D ambiguous. Trimming left V 7 bases short and J 12 bases short, with 13 bases between. CDR1 is KGHSH and CDR2 is LQKENI in the germline V gene. The CDR3 sequence is 11 residues long. CDR3 sequence: CASFTNTGQFF. In DNA form, the CDR3 reads TGTGCCAGCTTTACAAACACGGGGCAGTTCTTC.

This clone was recorded many times. This chain uses TRBV10-1 with TRBJ1-2; 10 nucleotides line up with TRBD1. Germline trimming cut 6 bases from V and 7 bases from J; bases unmatched to any gene: 17. Germline CDR1 is WNHNN and CDR2 is SYGVQD (reference sequence). The CDR3 contains 17 residues. The CDR3, as DNA: TGCGCCAGCAGCGACCCTCCCGGGACAGGGGTGGCTGGTGGCTACACCTTC. Amino acids: CASSDPPGTGVAGGYTF.

This clone appeared many times. In DNA form, the CDR3 reads TGTGCCAGCAGCACCGGACTAACGGGGGGCTACGAGCAGTACTTC. Translation: CASSTGLTGGYEQYF. V usage is TRBV7-6 and J usage is TRBJ2-7; 7 positions match TRBD2. The CDR3 is made up of 15 amino acids. V lost 5 bases, J lost 3 bases, and 10 bases stayed unmatched. Germline CDR1 SGHVS, CDR2 FNYEAQ.

The sample holds many counts of this clone. V and J are TRBV6-5 and TRBJ1-2; unclear D gene. Trimming removed 2 bases from V and 5 bases from J, with 9 bases in between. Germline CDR1 is MNHEY and CDR2 is SVGAGI. The CDR3 spans 13 residues. In DNA form, the CDR3 reads TGTGCCAGCAGTTACAACCCGAGATATGGCTACACCTTC. The encoded protein is CASSYNPRYGYTF.

This clone was recorded at least ten times. The chain recombines TRBV5-1 with TRBJ1-2, with a tentative D call TRBD1 (6 bases). Germline V CDR1 and CDR2: SGHRS, YFSETQ. Trimming removed 5 bases from V and 8 bases from J, with 16 bases in between. The CDR3 is made up of 13 amino acids. The CDR3 DNA sequence: TGCGCCAGCAGAAAGGACAGCAGTGGCGGCTACACCTTC. It is translated as CASRKDSSGGYTF.

This clone was observed at least ten times. V and J are TRBV7-9 and TRBJ1-5; D is undetermined. CDR1 is SEHNR and CDR2 is FQNEAQ in the germline V gene (reference sequence). Trimming stripped 5 bases from V and 9 bases from J, with 14 bases between. This CDR3 has 13 amino acids. The CDR3 sequence: CASSPTDEGPQHF. CDR3 nucleotide sequence: TGTGCCAGCAGCCCGACCGATGAGGGGCCCCAGCATTTT.

As DNA, the CDR3 is TGTGCCAGCAGCCTGGGGACAGGGGGGACTAATGAAAAACTGTTTTTT. This encodes CASSLGTGGTNEKLFF. The rearrangement joins TRBV5-4 to TRBJ1-4, with 11 bases lining up with TRBD1. The CDR3 sequence is 16 residues long. The germline gives CDR1 SGHNT, CDR2 YYREEE (reference sequence). V gave up 4 bases and J gave up 2 bases; unmatched junction bases: 4.

The chain combines TRBV9 with TRBJ1-2, with D possibly TRBD1 on 5 matching bases. Germline V gene data show CDR1 as SGDLS and CDR2 as YYNGEE. The CDR3 extends over 14 amino acids. Trimming took off 0 bases at V and 6 bases at J, with 12 bases between the two ends. DNA of the CDR3: TGTGCCAGCAGCGTAGATGGGGCAAACCATGGCTACACCTTC. This gives the protein CASSVDGANHGYTF.

This clone showed up many times. This CDR3 is CASSPGQYNEQFF. The DNA for the CDR3 is TGTGCCAGCAGCCCCGGACAGTACAATGAGCAGTTCTTC. This chain joins TRBV7-9 and TRBJ2-1; perhaps TRBD1 as D (6 bases). V was trimmed by 5 bases and J by 4 bases, leaving 9 bases between them. The germline gives CDR1 SEHNR, CDR2 FQNEAQ (reference sequence). The CDR3 extends over 13 amino acids.

The sample holds many counts of this clone. This sequence joins TRBV18 and TRBJ1-3; D is uncertain. Germline CDR1 KGHSH, CDR2 LQKENI. Trimming took off 0 bases at V and 2 bases at J, with 5 bases between the two ends. This CDR3 is 14 amino acids long. The CDR3 coding sequence is TGTGCCAGCTCACCACCGGCACCTGGAAACACCATATATTTT. Its translation is CASSPPAPGNTIYF.

This clone was seen many times. V and J are TRBV19 and TRBJ1-2, with 7 bases lining up with TRBD1. Germline-derived CDR1 and CDR2 are LNHDA and SQIVND (reference sequence). Unmatched junction bases numbered 2, after V lost 6 bases and J lost 4 bases. This CDR3 is built from 12 residues. The CDR3 DNA reads as TGTGCCAGTAGCCCAGGGGGCTATGGCTACACCTTC. Translating gives CASSPGGYGYTF.

This clone was seen many times. CDR3 region: CASSITRTSGVRETQYF. CDR3 nucleotide sequence: TGTGCCAGTAGTATAACCCGGACTAGCGGGGTGAGGGAGACCCAGTACTTC. The V call is TRBV19, the J call TRBJ2-5, with 12 positions matching TRBD2. CDR1 and CDR2 (germline): LNHDA, SQIVND (reference sequence). The V and J ends lost 2 bases and 5 bases, in that order; junction bases with no gene match: 9. The CDR3 has 17 amino acids. The variable domain in full, with the rest retrieved from reference TRBV19 and TRBJ2-5, is DGGITQSPKYLFRKEGQNVTLSCEQNLNHDAMYWYRQDPGQGLRLIYYSQIVNDFQKGDIAEGYSVSREKKESFPLTVTSAQKNPTAFYLCASSITRTSGVRETQYFGPGTRLLVL.

This clone has a count of ten or more. CDR3 bases: TGTGCCAGCAGCTTCGGGGGGAGCTCCTACAATGAGCAGTTCTTC. Encoded protein: CASSFGGSSYNEQFF. V usage is TRBV7-2 and J usage is TRBJ2-1; TRBD2 agrees at 7 bases. CDR3 size: 15 residues. Germline V gives CDR1 SGHTA, CDR2 FQGNSA. V was clipped by 3 bases and J by 0 bases; unmatched bases: 2.

This clone occurred many times. CDR3: CASSSGLYEQFF. For the CDR3, the DNA is TGCGCCAGCAGCTCTGGACTATATGAGCAGTTCTTC. This sequence joins TRBV5-1 and TRBJ2-1, with D possibly being TRBD2 (6 bases). The CDR3 is made up of 12 amino acids. The V and J ends lost 3 bases and 8 bases respectively, with 9 bases between them. CDR1 is SGHRS, CDR2 YFSETQ, per germline.

This clone was observed many times. V is TRBV7-3 and J is TRBJ2-2; D might be TRBD2 (5 bases). The CDR3 is 15 amino acids. Germline assignment: CDR1 SGHTA and CDR2 FQGTGA. Trimming cost V 5 bases and J 0 bases, with 10 bases left between them. CDR3 sequence: CASSRTAANTGELFF. CDR3 nucleotide sequence: TGTGCCAGCAGCCGGACTGCCGCGAACACCGGGGAGCTGTTTTTT.

This clone was recorded many times. This chain uses TRBV27 with TRBJ2-7; TRBD1 is a possible D gene (5 bases). This CDR3 has 11 residues. The germline CDR1 and CDR2 sequences are MNHEY and SMNVEV (reference sequence). The ends were cut back, 2 bases at V and 7 bases at J, with 6 bases in the middle. The chain's CDR3 is CASSLGAEQYF. CDR3 nucleotides: TGTGCCAGCAGTTTAGGGGCGGAGCAGTACTTC.